These 17 T cell receptor beta chains were all obtained from the same sample, sequenced in a study of blood T cell repertoires in COVID-19 (dated by TCRdb to 2018 to 2021). Library method: the immunoSEQ multiplex PCR assay. Not all clones reach the TCRdb copy of this immuneACCESS table, which keeps in-frame sequences only. Checked studies attribute under half of the gap to unresolved V genes and leave the rest unexplained. The table for this sample lists 250,000 to 300,000 clones; about 88% of them were counted only once. The biggest ten clones account for approximately 14% of the sample. The material sequenced was peripheral blood. The receptors stem from a woman in her 70s with COVID-19, enrolled during active disease.

The J gene is TRBJ1-4, the V gene TRBV2, with 9 bases identical to TRBD1. Looked up from germline, CDR1 is SNHLY and CDR2 is FYNNEI. This CDR3 contains 15 residues. The J segment lost 2 bases and the V segment lost 5 bases, leaving 3 bases of the junction unmatched. The chain's CDR3 is CASSPQGATNEKLFF. The CDR3 nucleotides are TGTGCCAGCAGTCCACAGGGGGCTACTAATGAAAAACTGTTTTTT.

The rearrangement links TRBV19 to TRBJ2-5; weak D call: TRBD2 (5 bases). Germline CDR1 and CDR2: LNHDA and SQIVND (reference sequence). The CDR3 consists of 14 residues. V was clipped by 6 bases and J by 0 bases, with 11 bases between them. Written as DNA, the CDR3 is TGTGCCAGTAGGGAAACAGCGGACCAAGAGACCCAGTACTTC. Translating it yields CASRETADQETQYF.

The rearrangement uses TRBV3-1 (or the pseudogene TRBV3-2) and TRBJ2-7; D is perhaps TRBD1 (5 bases). The length of the CDR3 is 14 residues. CDR1 is LGHDT and CDR2 is YNNKEL in the germline V gene (reference sequence). V lost 2 bases, J lost 7 bases, and 15 bases lay in between. CDR3 region: CASSQISSDIEQYF. The CDR3 DNA reads as TGTGCCAGCAGCCAAATTTCATCGGACATAGAGCAGTACTTC.

CDR3 nucleotides: TGTGCCAGTAGTATCTTCCCGTACACTGAAGCTTTCTTT. This encodes CASSIFPYTEAFF. The chain employs TRBV19 and TRBJ1-1; D is unresolved. V lost 3 bases to trimming and J lost 3 bases, with 8 bases between them. This CDR3 region has 13 residues. The germline gives CDR1 LNHDA, CDR2 SQIVND (reference sequence).

This chain joins TRBV7-3 and TRBJ2-1; a possible D gene is TRBD1 (5 bases). V lost 8 bases and J lost 8, with 13 bases in between. There are 12 residues in the CDR3. CDR1 is SGHTA and CDR2 is FQGTGA in the germline V gene. In DNA, the CDR3 is TGTGCCAGCTCAATCAGGGATGATGAGCAGTTCTTC. Its protein product is CASSIRDDEQFF.

The chain carries TRBV7-2 and TRBJ2-6; unclear D gene. This CDR3 region has 16 residues. V lost 1 base and J 0 bases, leaving 7 bases between the germline ends. Germline values: CDR1 SGHTA, CDR2 FQGNSA. CDR3 nucleotides: TGTGCCAGCAGCTTAGTATCAGTCTCTGGGGCCAACGTCCTGACTTTC. This encodes CASSLVSVSGANVLTF.

V and J are TRBV29-1 and TRBJ1-1, with a possible D match to TRBD1 (5 bases). Germline V lookup: CDR1 SQVTM, CDR2 ANQGSEA. V gave up 4 bases and J gave up 1 base, with 13 bases separating them. This CDR3 spans 14 amino acids. CDR3 sequence: CSVGRGGANTEAFF. The DNA of the CDR3 is TGCAGCGTTGGAAGGGGAGGGGCGAACACTGAAGCTTTCTTT. The full variable domain, in which reference TRBV29-1 and TRBJ1-1 provide the parts outside the CDR3, is SAVISQKPSRDICQRGTSLTIQCQVDSQVTMMFWYRQQPGQSLTLIATANQGSEATYESGFVIDKFPISRPNLTFSTLTVSNMSPEDSSIYLCSVGRGGANTEAFFGQGTRLTVV.

V is TRBV5-1 and J is TRBJ2-3, with TRBD2 identical over 7 bases. The CDR3 runs to 14 residues. The trim removed 0 bases at V and 5 bases at J, leaving 3 bases unmatched. Germline CDR1 and CDR2: SGHRS and YFSETQ. Here the CDR3 DNA reads TGCGCCAGCAGCTTGGAGGGACTAAGAGATACGCAGTATTTT. It translates to CASSLEGLRDTQYF.

The chain carries TRBV5-6 and TRBJ1-3; no clear D gene. The V gene lost 0 bases and the J gene lost 0 bases, with 7 bases spanning the gap. Germline V CDR1 and CDR2: SGHDT, YYEEEE. The CDR3 is 15 residues long. For the CDR3, the DNA is TGTGCCAGCAGCTTGGGCGGCTACTCTGGAAACACCATATATTTT. Its translation: CASSLGGYSGNTIYF.

The chain has TRBV23-1 and TRBJ2-3; 10 nucleotides line up with TRBD2. TRBV23-1 is sorted into the ORF group, with uncertain function. The length of the CDR3 is 18 residues. V shed 6 bases, J shed 2 bases, and the junction held 14 bases outside the gene matches. The CDR3 DNA reads TGCGCCAGCAGCCCGATAACTCCTAGCGGGGGTTACACAGATACGCAGTATTTT. Its translation: CASSPITPSGGYTDTQYF.

The V and J genes are TRBV27 and TRBJ2-1; 7 bases fit TRBD2. J lost 5 bases, V lost 0 bases, and 10 bases had no gene match. The CDR3 spans 17 residues. Germline loops: CDR1 MNHEY, CDR2 SMNVEV (reference sequence). CDR3 protein: CASSLSILGGYNNEQFF. CDR3 coding DNA: TGTGCCAGCAGTTTATCGATTTTGGGGGGGTATAACAATGAGCAGTTCTTC.

This clone was counted a few times. The chain recombines TRBV5-1 with TRBJ2-5; D is perhaps TRBD1 (6 bases). CDR1 and CDR2 from the germline V gene are SGHRS and YFSETQ. The CDR3 is 14 amino acids. V was cut by 4 bases and J by 5 bases, with 15 bases left in between. CDR3 amino acids: CASSQMGAGETQYF. The CDR3 bases are TGCGCCAGCAGCCAGATGGGGGCCGGGGAGACCCAGTACTTC.

The rearrangement links TRBV7-8 to TRBJ2-7, with 10 nucleotides matching TRBD2. The germline CDR1 and CDR2 sequences are SGHVS and FQNEAQ. The CDR3 spans 20 residues. Germline trimming cut 3 bases from V and 7 bases from J; bases unmatched to any gene: 24. For the CDR3, the DNA is TGTGCCAGCAGCTTTTACGGCCGACTTGGTCCAGCGGGGGGGCCGCGGGAGCAGTACTTC. Its protein product is CASSFYGRLGPAGGPREQYF.

The chain couples TRBV9 to TRBJ1-6; 8 bases match TRBD1. The V gene's germline CDR1 is SGDLS and CDR2 YYNGEE. The CDR3 has 15 amino acids. The junction had 6 bases not matched to a gene; V was cut back by 4 bases and J by 6 bases. The CDR3: CASSFGQGLNSPLHF. The CDR3 nucleotides are TGTGCCAGCAGCTTTGGACAGGGCCTTAATTCACCCCTCCACTTT.

This clone was seen a single time. The V and J genes are TRBV9 and TRBJ2-5; tentatively, D is TRBD2 (5 bases). Trimming took 3 bases from V and 2 from J, leaving 17 bases between them. Looked up from germline, CDR1 is SGDLS and CDR2 is YYNGEE. The CDR3 sequence is 16 residues long. CDR3 nucleotide sequence: TGTGCCAGCAGCGCCGCGTGGGGTCGGGAACAAGAGACCCAGTACTTC. It yields the protein CASSAAWGREQETQYF.

The chain combines TRBV6-5 with TRBJ2-5; TRBD1 matches 7 bases. V shed 10 bases, J shed 4 bases, and the junction held 12 bases outside the gene matches. CDR1 is MNHEY, CDR2 SVGAGI, per germline. The CDR3 sequence is 14 residues long. This CDR3 is CAISGSRGPETQYF. The CDR3 region has the DNA TGTGCCATCTCAGGGAGTAGGGGGCCAGAGACCCAGTACTTC.

V usage is TRBV1 and J usage is TRBJ2-7; no check of the table's D call, TRBD2, against the DNA was made. TRBV1 is given as a pseudogene. The CDR3 is made up of 15 amino acids. CDR3 region: CTSSQDGRDPYEQYF. The DNA for the CDR3 is TGCACCAGCAGCCAAGATGGGAGGGACCCCTACGAGCAGTACTTC.